A selection of T cell receptor beta chains follows, all from one sample in a study of radiotherapy plus CTLA-4 blockade in lung cancer. Only in-frame clones appear in the TCRdb table, and some are missing; sequencing was by immunoSEQ multiplex PCR. This sample has tens of thousands of clones; 70% to 90% occur once, and the top ten carry around 23%. The source material was peripheral blood, sampled from a patient treated with radiotherapy plus ipilimumab. The receptor source for this set is a human donor with non-small cell lung cancer that progressed on radiotherapy plus ipilimumab. The CDR3 runs from the conserved cysteine through the conserved F or W. The D gene is left open where the match is weak. Not all rows give a size; the values are once, few, many and, for expanded clones, a class.

CDR3 length	D gene	V gene	clone size	J gene	CDR3 protein	CDR3 DNA
15	-	TRBV6-1	few	TRBJ1-6	CASSQLTGNNSPLHF	TGTGCCAGCAGTCAACTTACAGGGAATAATTCACCCCTCCACTTT
14	-	TRBV5-1	once	TRBJ1-2	CASSLPTENYGYTF	TGCGCCAGCAGCCTACCGACAGAGAACTATGGCTACACCTTC
15	-	TRBV27	-	TRBJ2-7	CASSYRSQNSREQYF	TGTGCCAGCAGTTATCGCTCTCAAAACTCCCGCGAGCAGTACTTC
13	-	TRBV11-1	once	TRBJ1-2	CASSLRGGDGYTF	TGTGCCAGCAGCTTAAGAGGAGGGGACGGCTACACCTTC
15	TRBD1	TRBV7-3	few	TRBJ2-7	CASSPAGTGIYEQYF	TGTGCCAGCAGCCCCGCCGGGACAGGGATCTACGAGCAGTACTTC
13	TRBD2	TRBV5-1	-	TRBJ2-7	CASSLRAGYEQYF	TGCGCCAGCAGCTTGCGAGCGGGGTACGAGCAGTACTTC
14	-	TRBV18	-	TRBJ1-4	CASSGDTTNEKLFF	TGTGCCAGCTCAGGGGACACAACTAATGAAAAACTGTTTTTT
15	TRBD2	TRBV7-6	-	TRBJ2-1	CASSSGGGSYNEQFF	TGTGCCAGCAGCTCTGGGGGGGGCTCCTACAATGAGCAGTTCTTC
15	TRBD1	TRBV5-4	-	TRBJ2-7	CASSFWGQGFYEQYF	TGTGCCAGCAGCTTCTGGGGACAGGGGTTTTACGAGCAGTACTTT
18	-	TRBV18	-	TRBJ2-3	CASSPVVGHTTSTDTQYF	TGTGCCAGCTCACCAGTAGTGGGACACACCACTAGCACAGATACGCAGTATTTT
13	-	TRBV10-3	few	TRBJ2-2	CAISENNVGELFF	TGTGCCATCAGTGAGAACAACGTCGGGGAGCTGTTTTTT
13	TRBD1	TRBV18	few	TRBJ1-1	CASSGQTNTEAFF	TGTGCCAGCTCGGGACAGACGAACACTGAAGCTTTCTTT
16	-	TRBV4-1	few	TRBJ1-2	CASSQDWGRRGYGYTF	TGCGCCAGCAGCCAAGATTGGGGGAGGCGGGGATATGGCTACACCTTC
14	-	TRBV7-9	-	TRBJ2-7	CASSLDGEDYEQYF	TGTGCCAGCAGCTTAGACGGGGAGGACTACGAGCAGTACTTC
15	TRBD2	TRBV4-1	-	TRBJ2-5	CASSQEPAGRETQYF	TGCGCCAGCAGCCAAGAGCCAGCGGGGCGGGAGACCCAGTACTTC
14	-	TRBV7-2	-	TRBJ2-7	CASSLGGAGFEQYF	TGTGCCAGCAGCTTAGGTGGGGCAGGGTTCGAGCAGTACTTC
16	-	TRBV9	once	TRBJ1-1	CASSVREGLMNTEAFF	TGTGCCAGCAGCGTCAGGGAGGGTCTCATGAACACTGAAGCTTTCTTT
13	-	TRBV19	-	TRBJ1-1	CASRGSWEGRAFF	TGTGCCAGTAGAGGATCCTGGGAGGGGAGGGCTTTCTTT